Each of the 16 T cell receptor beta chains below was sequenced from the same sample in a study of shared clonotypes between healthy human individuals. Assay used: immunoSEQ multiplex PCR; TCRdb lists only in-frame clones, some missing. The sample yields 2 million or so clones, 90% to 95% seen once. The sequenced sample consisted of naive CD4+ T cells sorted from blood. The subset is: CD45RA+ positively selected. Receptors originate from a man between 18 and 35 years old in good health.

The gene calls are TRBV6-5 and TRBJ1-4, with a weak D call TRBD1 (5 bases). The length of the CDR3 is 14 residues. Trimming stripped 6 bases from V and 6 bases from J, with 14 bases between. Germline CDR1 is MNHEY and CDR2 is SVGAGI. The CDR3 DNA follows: TGTGCCAGCAGCCAGGGAGCAAGATATGAAAAACTGTTTTTT. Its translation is CASSQGARYEKLFF.

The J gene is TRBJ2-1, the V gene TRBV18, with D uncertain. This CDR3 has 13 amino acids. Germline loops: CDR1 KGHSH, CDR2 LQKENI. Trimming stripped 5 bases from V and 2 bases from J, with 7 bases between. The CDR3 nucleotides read TGTGCCAGCTCAGAAGTTCCCTACAATGAGCAGTTCTTC. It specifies CASSEVPYNEQFF.

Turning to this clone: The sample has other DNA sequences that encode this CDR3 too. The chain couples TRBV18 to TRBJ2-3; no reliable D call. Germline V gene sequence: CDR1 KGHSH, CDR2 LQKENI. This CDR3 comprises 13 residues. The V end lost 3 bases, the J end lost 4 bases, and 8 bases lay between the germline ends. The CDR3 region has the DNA TGTGCCAGCTCACCCTCCCTTGCAGATACGCAGTATTTT. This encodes CASSPSLADTQYF.

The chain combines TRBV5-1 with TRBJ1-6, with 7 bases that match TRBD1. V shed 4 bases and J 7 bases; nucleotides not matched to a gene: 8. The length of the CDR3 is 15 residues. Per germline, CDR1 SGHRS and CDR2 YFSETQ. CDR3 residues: CASSRTRGSNSPLHF. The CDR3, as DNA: TGCGCCAGCAGCCGAACCAGGGGGTCCAATTCACCCCTCCACTTT. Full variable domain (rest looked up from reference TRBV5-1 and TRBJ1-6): KAGVTQTPRYLIKTRGQQVTLSCSPISGHRSVSWYQQTPGQGLQFLFEYFSETQRNKGNFPGRFSGRQFSNSRSEMNVSTLELGDSALYLCASSRTRGSNSPLHFGNGTRLTVT.

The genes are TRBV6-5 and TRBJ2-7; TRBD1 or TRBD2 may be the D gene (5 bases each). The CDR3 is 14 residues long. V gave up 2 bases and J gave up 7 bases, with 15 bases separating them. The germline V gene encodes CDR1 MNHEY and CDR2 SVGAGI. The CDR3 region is CASSYRGPSGEQYF. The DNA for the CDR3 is TGTGCCAGCAGTTACCGGGGCCCTTCGGGAGAGCAGTACTTC.

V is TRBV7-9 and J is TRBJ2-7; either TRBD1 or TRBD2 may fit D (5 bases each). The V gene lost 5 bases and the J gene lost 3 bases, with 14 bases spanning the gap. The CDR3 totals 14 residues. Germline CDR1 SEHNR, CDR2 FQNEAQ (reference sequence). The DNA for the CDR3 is TGTGCCAGCAGCCCCGGGACGGGTGACTACGAGCAGTACTTC. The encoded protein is CASSPGTGDYEQYF. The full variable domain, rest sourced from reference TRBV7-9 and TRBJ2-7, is DTGVSQNPRHKITKRGQNVTFRCDPISEHNRLYWYRQTLGQGPEFLTYFQNEAQLEKSRLLSDRFSAERPKGSFSTLEIQRTEQGDSAMYLCASSPGTGDYEQYFGPGTRLTVT.

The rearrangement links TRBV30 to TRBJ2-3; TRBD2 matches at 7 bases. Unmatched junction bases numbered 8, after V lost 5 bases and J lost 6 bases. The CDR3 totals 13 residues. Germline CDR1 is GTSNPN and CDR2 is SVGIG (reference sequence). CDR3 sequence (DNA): TGTGCCTGGGGAAGACTAGCCGTGGATACGCAGTATTTT. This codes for CAWGRLAVDTQYF.

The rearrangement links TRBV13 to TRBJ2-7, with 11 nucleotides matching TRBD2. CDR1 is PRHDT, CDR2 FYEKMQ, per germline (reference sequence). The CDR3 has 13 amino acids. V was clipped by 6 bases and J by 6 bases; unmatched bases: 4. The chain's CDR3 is CASRRLAGGEQYF. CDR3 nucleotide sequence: TGTGCCAGCAGACGTCTAGCGGGAGGCGAGCAGTACTTC.

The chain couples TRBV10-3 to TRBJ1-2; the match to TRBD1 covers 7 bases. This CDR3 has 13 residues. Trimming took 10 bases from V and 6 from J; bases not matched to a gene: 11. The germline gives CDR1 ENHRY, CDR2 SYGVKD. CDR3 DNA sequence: TGTGCCACGACAGGGAATGCCCCGAATGGCTACACCTTC. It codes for CATTGNAPNGYTF.

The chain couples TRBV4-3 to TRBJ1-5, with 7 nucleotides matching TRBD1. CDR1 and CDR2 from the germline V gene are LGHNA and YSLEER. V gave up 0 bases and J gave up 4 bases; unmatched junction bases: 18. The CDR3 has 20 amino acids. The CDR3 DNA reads TGCGCCAGCAGCCAAGATTCTTTGGACTTAATGACAGGGAAGAATCAGCCCCAGCATTTT. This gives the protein CASSQDSLDLMTGKNQPQHF.

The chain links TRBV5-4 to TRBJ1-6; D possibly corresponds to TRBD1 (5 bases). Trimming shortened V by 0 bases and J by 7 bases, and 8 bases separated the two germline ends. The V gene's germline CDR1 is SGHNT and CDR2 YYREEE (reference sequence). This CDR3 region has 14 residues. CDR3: CASSLAEGNSPLHF. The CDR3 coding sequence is TGTGCCAGCAGCTTGGCCGAGGGGAATTCACCCCTCCACTTT.

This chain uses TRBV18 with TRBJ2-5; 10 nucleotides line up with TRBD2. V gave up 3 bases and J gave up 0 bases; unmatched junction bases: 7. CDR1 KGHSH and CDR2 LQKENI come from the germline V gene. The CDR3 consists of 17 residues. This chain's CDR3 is CASSPDSGGPYQETQYF. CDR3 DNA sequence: TGTGCCAGCTCACCCGATAGCGGGGGGCCGTACCAAGAGACCCAGTACTTC.

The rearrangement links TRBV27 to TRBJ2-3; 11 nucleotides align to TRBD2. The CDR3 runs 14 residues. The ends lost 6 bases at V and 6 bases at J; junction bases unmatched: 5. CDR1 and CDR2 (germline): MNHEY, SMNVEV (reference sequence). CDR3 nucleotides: TGTGCCAGCAGGAGACTAGCGGGATTGGATACGCAGTATTTT. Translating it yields CASRRLAGLDTQYF.

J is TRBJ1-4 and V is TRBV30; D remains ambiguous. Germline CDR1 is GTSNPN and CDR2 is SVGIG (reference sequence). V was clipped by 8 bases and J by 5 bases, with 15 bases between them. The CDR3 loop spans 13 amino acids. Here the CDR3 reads CALDRSKNEKLFF. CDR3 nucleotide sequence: TGTGCCCTGGATAGGAGTAAAAATGAAAAACTGTTTTTT.

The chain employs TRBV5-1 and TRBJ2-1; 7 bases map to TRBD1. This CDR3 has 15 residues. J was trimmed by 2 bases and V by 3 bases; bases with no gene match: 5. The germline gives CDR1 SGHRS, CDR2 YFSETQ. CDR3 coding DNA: TGCGCCAGCAGCTCTCAGGGGGTGGCCTACAATGAGCAGTTCTTC. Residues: CASSSQGVAYNEQFF.

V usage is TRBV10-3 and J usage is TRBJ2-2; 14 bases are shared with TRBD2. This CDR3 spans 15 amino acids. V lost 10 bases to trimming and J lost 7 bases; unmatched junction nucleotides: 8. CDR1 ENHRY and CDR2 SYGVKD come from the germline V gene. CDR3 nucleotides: TGTGCCACCCGACTAGCGGGGGGGGTCTTCGGGGAGCTGTTTTTT. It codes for CATRLAGGVFGELFF.